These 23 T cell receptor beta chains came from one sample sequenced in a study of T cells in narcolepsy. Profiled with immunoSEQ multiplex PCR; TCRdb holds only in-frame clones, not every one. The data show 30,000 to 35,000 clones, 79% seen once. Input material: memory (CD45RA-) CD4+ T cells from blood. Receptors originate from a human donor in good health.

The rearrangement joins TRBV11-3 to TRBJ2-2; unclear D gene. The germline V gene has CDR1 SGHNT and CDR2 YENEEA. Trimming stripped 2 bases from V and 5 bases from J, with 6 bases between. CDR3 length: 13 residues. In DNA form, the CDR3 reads TGTGCCAGCAGCTTATTCGGTACCGGGGAGCTGTTTTTT. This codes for CASSLFGTGELFF.

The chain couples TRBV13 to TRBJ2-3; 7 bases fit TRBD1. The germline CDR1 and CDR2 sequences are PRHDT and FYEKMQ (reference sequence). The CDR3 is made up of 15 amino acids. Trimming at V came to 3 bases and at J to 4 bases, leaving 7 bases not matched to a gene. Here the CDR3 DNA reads TGTGCCAGCAGCTTGGGCGACAGGGACGCAGATACGCAGTATTTT. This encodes CASSLGDRDADTQYF.

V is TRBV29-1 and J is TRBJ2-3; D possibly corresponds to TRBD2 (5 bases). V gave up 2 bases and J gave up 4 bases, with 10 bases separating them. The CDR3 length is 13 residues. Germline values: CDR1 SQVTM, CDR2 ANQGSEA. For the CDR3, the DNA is TGCAGCGTTGAACGAGGGTTGGCAGATACGCAGTATTTT. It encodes CSVERGLADTQYF.

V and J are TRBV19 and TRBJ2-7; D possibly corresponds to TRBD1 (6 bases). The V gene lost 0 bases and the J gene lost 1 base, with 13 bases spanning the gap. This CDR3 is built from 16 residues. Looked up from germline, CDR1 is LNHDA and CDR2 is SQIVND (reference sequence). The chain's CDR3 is CASSIDQGGSSYEQYF. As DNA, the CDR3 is TGTGCCAGTAGTATAGATCAAGGGGGAAGTTCCTACGAGCAGTACTTC.

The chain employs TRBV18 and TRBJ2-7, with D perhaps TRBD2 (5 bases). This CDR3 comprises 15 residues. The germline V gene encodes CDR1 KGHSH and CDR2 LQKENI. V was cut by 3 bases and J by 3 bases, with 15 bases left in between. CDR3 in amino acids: CASSPSPSGLYEQYF. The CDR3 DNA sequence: TGTGCCAGCTCACCTTCCCCCAGCGGACTCTACGAGCAGTACTTC.

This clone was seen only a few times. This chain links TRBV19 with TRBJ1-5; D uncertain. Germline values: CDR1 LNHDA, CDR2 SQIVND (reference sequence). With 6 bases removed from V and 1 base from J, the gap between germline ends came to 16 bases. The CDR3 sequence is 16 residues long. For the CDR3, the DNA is TGTGCCAGTAGGCGGTCAGACACCGGGAGCAATCAGCCCCAGCATTTT. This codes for CASRRSDTGSNQPQHF. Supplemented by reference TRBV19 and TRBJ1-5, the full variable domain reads DGGITQSPKYLFRKEGQNVTLSCEQNLNHDAMYWYRQDPGQGLRLIYYSQIVNDFQKGDIAEGYSVSREKKESFPLTVTSAQKNPTAFYLCASRRSDTGSNQPQHFGDGTRLSIL.

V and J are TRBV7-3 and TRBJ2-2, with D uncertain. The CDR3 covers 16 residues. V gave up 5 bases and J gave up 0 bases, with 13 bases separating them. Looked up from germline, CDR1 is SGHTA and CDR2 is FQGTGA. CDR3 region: CASSPTVIANTGELFF. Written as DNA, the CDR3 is TGTGCCAGCAGCCCTACCGTAATCGCGAACACCGGGGAGCTGTTTTTT.

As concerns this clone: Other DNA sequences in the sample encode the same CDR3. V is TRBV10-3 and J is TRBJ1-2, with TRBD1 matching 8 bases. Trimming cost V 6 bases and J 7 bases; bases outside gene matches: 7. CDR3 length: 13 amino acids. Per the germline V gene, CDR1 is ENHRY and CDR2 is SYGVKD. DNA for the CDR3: TGTGCCATCAGAGCCACAGGGGGTGGTGGCTACACCTTC. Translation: CAIRATGGGGYTF.

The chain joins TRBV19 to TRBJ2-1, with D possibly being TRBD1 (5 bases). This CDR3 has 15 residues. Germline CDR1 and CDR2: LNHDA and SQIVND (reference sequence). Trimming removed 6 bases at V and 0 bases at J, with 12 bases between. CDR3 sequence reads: CASRFDRSSYNEQFF. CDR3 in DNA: TGTGCCAGTAGATTTGACAGAAGCTCCTACAATGAGCAGTTCTTC.

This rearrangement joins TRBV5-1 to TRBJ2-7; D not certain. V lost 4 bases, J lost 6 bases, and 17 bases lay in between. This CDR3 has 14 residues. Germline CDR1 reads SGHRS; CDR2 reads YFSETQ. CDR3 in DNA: TGCGCCAGCAGCCCTCGGGTCTCCTCGAGCGAGCAGTACTTC. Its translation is CASSPRVSSSEQYF.

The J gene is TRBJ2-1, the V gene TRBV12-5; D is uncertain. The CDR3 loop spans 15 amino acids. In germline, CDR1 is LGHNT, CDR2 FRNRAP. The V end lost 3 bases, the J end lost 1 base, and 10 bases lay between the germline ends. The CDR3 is CASGFRIASYNEQFF. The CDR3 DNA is TGTGCTAGTGGTTTCAGGATCGCGTCCTACAATGAGCAGTTCTTC.

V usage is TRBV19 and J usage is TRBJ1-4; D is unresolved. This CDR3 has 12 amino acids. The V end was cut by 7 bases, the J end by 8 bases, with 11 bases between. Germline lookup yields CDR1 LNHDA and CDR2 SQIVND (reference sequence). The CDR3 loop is CASNLRREKLFF. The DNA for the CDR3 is TGTGCCAGTAATCTGCGCCGCGAAAAACTGTTTTTT.

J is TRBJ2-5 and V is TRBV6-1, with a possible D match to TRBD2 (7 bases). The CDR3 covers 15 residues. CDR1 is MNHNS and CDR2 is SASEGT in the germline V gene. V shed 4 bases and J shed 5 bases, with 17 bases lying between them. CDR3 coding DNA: TGTGCCAGCAGTGGAGGGGGGGGCCTGGTGGAGACCCAGTACTTC. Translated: CASSGGGGLVETQYF.

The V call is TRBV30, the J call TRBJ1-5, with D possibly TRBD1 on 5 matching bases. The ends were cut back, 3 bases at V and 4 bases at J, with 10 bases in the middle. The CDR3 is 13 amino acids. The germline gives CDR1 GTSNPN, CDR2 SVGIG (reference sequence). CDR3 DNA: TGTGCCTGGAGCCCACGGGGGAATCAGCCCCAGCATTTT. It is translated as CAWSPRGNQPQHF.

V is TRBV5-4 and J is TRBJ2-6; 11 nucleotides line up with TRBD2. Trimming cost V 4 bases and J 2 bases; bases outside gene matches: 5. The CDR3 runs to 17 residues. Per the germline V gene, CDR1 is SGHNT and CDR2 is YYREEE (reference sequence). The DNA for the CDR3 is TGTGCCAGCAGCCACGGGGGACTAGCGGCTGGGGCCAACGTCCTGACTTTC. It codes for CASSHGGLAAGANVLTF.

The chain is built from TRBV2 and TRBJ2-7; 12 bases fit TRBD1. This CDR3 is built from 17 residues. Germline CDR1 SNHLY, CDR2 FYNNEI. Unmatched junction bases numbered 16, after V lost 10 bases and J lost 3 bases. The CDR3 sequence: CAITSGTGGGLVYEQYF. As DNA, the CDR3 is TGTGCCATCACCTCCGGGACAGGGGGCGGGTTAGTCTACGAGCAGTACTTC.

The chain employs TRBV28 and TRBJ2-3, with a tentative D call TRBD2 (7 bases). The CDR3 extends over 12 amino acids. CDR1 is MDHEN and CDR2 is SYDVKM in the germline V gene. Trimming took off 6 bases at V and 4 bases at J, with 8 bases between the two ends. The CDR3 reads CASRGGPDTQYF. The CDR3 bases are TGTGCCAGCAGGGGGGGGCCAGATACGCAGTATTTT.

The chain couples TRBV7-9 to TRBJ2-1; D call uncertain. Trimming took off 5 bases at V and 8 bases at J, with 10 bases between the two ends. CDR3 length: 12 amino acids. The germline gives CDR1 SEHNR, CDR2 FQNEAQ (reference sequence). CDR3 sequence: CASSRESHEQFF. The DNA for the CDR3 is TGTGCCAGCAGCCGCGAGTCCCATGAGCAGTTCTTC. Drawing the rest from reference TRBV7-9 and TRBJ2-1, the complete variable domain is DTGVSQNPRHKITKRGQNVTFRCDPISEHNRLYWYRQTLGQGPEFLTYFQNEAQLEKSRLLSDRFSAERPKGSFSTLEIQRTEQGDSAMYLCASSRESHEQFFGPGTRLTVL.

CDR3 residues: CASSFPQRRTTSWNEQFF. In nucleotides, the CDR3 is TGTGCCAGCAGCTTCCCCCAGCGGAGGACTACCTCTTGGAATGAGCAGTTCTTC. The chain links TRBV5-6 to TRBJ2-1; D might be TRBD2 (6 bases). The CDR3 is made up of 18 amino acids. CDR1 and CDR2 from the germline V gene are SGHDT and YYEEEE. V was clipped by 2 bases and J by 7 bases, with 25 bases between them.

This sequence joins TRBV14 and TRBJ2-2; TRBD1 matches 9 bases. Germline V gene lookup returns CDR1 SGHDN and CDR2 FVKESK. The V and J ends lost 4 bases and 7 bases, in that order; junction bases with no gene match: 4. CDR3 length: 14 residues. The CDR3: CASSLGQGDGELFF. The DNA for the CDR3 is TGTGCCAGCAGCCTGGGACAGGGCGACGGGGAGCTGTTTTTT.

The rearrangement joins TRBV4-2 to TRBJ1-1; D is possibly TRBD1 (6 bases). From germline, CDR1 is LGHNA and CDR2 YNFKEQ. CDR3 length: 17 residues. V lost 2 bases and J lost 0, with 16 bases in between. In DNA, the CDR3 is TGTGCCAGCAGCCAATTATCTTCCGGGACATTGAACACTGAAGCTTTCTTT. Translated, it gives CASSQLSSGTLNTEAFF.

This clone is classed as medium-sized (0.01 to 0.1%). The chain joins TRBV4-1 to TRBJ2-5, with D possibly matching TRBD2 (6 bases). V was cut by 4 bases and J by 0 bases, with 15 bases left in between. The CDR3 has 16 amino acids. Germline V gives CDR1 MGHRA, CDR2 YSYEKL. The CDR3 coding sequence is TGCGCCAGCAGCCTAGGGTTACGGAGGGACCAAGAGACCCAGTACTTC. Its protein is CASSLGLRRDQETQYF.

The CDR3 is CASSEAGEQYF. The CDR3 DNA is TGTGCCAGCAGTGAAGCGGGCGAGCAGTACTTC. The V call is TRBV2, the J call TRBJ2-7; D call uncertain. CDR3 size: 11 residues. The germline V gene has CDR1 SNHLY and CDR2 FYNNEI. Trimming shortened V by 0 bases and J by 6 bases, and 3 bases separated the two germline ends.